This TCR beta chain was retrieved from a study of a mutant IDH1 vaccine in newly diagnosed glioma. Across the whole study: Vaccination was launched 4-6 weeks after radiotherapy alone, or with temozolomide cycles. The treated population exhibited a male proportion of roughly 62%, a female proportion of about 38%, and a mean age of around 40 years.

Clones were sequenced by immunoSEQ multiplex PCR, and TCRdb holds only the in-frame ones, with some missing. The sample includes over 25,000 clones, 75% to 90% seen only once; the top ten take more than 2.5%. Time point given: week 5, during vaccination. In every dose of vaccine, 300 ug of mutant IDH1 20-mer peptide was given alongside topical imiquimod. Turning to this clone: Its target is unknown.

The receptor was derived from a woman aged 40-49 years with glioma. Some clones in this sample may be carry-over from other donors' samples. The sample in question was peripheral blood mononuclear cells (PBMCs), obtained from a glioma patient whose treatment included an IDH1 peptide vaccine.

The DNA for the CDR3 is TGTGCCAGTAGTAATAGAGGAAGGTATGATGAGCAGTTCTTC. Amino acids: CASSNRGRYDEQFF. This chain connects TRBV19 to TRBJ2-1; D is unclear. V was clipped by 4 bases and J by 8 bases, with 15 bases between them. The CDR3 totals 14 residues. Germline V gene data show CDR1 as LNHDA and CDR2 as SQIVND (reference sequence).